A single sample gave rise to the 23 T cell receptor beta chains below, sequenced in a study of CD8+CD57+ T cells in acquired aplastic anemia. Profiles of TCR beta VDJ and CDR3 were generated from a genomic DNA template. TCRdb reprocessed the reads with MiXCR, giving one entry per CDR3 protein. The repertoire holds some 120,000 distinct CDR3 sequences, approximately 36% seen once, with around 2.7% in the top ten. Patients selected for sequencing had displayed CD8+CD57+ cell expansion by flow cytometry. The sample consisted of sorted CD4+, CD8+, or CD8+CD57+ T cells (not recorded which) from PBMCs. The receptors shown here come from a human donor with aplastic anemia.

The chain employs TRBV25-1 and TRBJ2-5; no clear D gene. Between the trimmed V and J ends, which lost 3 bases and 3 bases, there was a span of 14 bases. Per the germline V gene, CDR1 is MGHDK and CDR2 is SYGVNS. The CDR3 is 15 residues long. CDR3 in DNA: TGTGCCAGCAGTGATTTCGGACCCAAGAAAGAGACCCAGTACTTC. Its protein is CASSDFGPKKETQYF.

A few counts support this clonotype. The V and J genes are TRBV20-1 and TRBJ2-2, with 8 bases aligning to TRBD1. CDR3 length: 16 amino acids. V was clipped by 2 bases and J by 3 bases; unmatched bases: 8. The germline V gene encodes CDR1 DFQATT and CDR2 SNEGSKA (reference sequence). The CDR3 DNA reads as TGCAGTGCTAGAAACCCTGACAGGGGTCACACCGGGGAGCTGTTTTTT. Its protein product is CSARNPDRGHTGELFF.

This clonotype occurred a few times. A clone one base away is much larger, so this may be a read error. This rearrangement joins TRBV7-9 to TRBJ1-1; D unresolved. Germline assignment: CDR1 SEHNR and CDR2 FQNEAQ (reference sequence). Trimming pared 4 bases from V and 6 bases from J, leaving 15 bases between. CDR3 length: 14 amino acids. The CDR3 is CASSSPPNAAEAFF. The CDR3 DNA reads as TGTGCCAGCAGCTCCCCCCCTAACGCCGCTGAAGCTTTCTTT.

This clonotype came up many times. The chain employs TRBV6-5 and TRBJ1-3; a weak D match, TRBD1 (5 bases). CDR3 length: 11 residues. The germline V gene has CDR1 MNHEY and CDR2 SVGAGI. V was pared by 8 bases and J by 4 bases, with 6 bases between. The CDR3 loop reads CASWGGNTIYF. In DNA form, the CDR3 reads TGTGCCAGCTGGGGGGGAAACACCATATATTTT.

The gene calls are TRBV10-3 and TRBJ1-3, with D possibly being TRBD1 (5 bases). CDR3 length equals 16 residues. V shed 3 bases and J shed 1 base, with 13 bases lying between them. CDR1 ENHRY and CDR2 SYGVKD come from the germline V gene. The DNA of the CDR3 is TGTGCCATCAGTGATGGGACCTATCCATCTGGAAACACCATATATTTT. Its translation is CAISDGTYPSGNTIYF.

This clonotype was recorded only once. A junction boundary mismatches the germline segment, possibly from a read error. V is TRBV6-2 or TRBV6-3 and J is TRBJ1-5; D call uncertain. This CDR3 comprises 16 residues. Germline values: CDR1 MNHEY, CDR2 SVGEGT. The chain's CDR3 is CASSYSRMSGNQPQRF. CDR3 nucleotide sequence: TGTGCCAGCAGTTACTCAAGGATGTCGGGCAATCAGCCCCAGCGTTTT.

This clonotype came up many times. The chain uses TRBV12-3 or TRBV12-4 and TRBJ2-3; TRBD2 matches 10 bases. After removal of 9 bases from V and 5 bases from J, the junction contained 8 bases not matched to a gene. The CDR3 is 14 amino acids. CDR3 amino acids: CASSLAGQLDTQYF. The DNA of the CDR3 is TGTGCCAGTTCACTAGCGGGGCAGCTAGATACGCAGTATTTT.

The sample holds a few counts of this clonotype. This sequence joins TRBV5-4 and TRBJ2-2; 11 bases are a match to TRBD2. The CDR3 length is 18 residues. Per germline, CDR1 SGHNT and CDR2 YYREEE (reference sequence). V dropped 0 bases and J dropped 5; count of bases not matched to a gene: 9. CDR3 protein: CASSLAGVAGGQTGELFF. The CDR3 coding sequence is TGTGCCAGCAGCTTGGCCGGGGTAGCGGGGGGGCAAACCGGGGAGCTGTTTTTT.

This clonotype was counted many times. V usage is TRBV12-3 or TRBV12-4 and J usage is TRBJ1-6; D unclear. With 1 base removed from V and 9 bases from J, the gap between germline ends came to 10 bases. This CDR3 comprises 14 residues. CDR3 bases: TGTGCCAGCAGTTTAGTCCGGGGTTTTTCACCCCTCCACTTT. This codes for CASSLVRGFSPLHF.

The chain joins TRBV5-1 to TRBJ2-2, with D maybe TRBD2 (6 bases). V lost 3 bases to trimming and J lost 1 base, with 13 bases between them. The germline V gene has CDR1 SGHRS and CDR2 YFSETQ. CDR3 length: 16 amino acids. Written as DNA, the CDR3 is TGCGCCAGCAGCTCCCTGGGCGGGATGAACACCGGGGAGCTGTTTTTT. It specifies CASSSLGGMNTGELFF. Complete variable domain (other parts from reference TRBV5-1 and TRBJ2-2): KAGVTQTPRYLIKTRGQQVTLSCSPISGHRSVSWYQQTPGQGLQFLFEYFSETQRNKGNFPGRFSGRQFSNSRSEMNVSTLELGDSALYLCASSSLGGMNTGELFFGEGSRLTVL.

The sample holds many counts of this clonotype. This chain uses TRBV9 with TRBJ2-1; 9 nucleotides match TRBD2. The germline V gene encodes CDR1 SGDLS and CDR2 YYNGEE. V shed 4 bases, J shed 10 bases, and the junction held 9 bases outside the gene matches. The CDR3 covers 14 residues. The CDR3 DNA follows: TGTGCCAGCAGCCGGCGGGGGGGCCTCAGGGAGCAGTTCTTC. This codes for CASSRRGGLREQFF.

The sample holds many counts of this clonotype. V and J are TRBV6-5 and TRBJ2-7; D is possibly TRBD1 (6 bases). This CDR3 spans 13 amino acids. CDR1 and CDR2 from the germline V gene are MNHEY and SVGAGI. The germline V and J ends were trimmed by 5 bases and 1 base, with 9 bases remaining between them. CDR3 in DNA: TGTGCCAGCAGTCGACAGGAGTCCTACGAGCAGTACTTC. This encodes CASSRQESYEQYF.

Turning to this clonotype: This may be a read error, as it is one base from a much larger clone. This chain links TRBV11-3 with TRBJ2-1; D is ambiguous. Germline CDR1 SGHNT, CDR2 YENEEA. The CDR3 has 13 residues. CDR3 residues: CASSLTHYDEQFF. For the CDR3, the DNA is TGTGCCAGCAGCTTAACACACTACGATGAGCAGTTCTTC. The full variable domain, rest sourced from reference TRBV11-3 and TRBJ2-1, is EAGVVQSPRYKIIEKKQPVAFWCNPISGHNTLYWYLQNLGQGPELLIRYENEEAVDDSQLPKDRFSAERLKGVDSTLKIQPAELGDSAVYLCASSLTHYDEQFFGPGTRLTVL.

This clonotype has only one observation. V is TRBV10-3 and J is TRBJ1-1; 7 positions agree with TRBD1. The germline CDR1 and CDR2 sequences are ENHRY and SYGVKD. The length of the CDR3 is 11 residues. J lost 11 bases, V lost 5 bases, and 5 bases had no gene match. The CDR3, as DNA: TGTGCCATCAGTACGACAGGGCATGCTTTCTTT. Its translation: CAISTTGHAFF.

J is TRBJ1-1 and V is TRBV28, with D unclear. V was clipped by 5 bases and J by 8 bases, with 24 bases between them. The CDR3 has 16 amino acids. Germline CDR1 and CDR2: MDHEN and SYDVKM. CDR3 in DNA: TGTGCCAGCAGTAACCCTTGGGTCTCCGTGAGCACCGAAGCTTTCTTT. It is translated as CASSNPWVSVSTEAFF. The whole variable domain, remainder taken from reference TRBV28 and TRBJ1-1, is DVKVTQSSRYLVKRTGEKVFLECVQDMDHENMFWYRQDPGLGLRLIYFSYDVKMKEKGDIPEGYSVSREKKERFSLILESASTNQTSMYLCASSNPWVSVSTEAFFGQGTRLTVV.

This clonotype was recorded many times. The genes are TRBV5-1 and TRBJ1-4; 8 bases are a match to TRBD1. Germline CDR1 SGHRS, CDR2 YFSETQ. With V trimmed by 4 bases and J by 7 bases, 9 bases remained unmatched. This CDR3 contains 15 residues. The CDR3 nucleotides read TGCGCCAGCAGCCCTCAGACAGGGGATGGTGAAAAACTGTTTTTT. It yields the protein CASSPQTGDGEKLFF.

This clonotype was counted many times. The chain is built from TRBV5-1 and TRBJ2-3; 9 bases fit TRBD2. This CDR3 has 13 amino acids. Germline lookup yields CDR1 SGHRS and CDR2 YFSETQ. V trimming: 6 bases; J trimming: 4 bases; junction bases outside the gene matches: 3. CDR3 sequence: CASTLAGSDTQYF. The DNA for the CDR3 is TGCGCCAGCACCCTAGCGGGGTCAGATACGCAGTATTTT.

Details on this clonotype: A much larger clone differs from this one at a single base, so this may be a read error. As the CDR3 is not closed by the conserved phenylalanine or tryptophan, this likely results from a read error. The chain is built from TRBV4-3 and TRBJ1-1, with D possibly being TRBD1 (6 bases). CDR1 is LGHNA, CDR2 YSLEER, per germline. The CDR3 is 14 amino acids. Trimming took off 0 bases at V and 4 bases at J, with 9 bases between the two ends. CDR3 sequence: CASSQDEGGTEAFL. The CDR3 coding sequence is TGCGCCAGCAGCCAAGATGAGGGGGGCACTGAAGCTTTCTTG.

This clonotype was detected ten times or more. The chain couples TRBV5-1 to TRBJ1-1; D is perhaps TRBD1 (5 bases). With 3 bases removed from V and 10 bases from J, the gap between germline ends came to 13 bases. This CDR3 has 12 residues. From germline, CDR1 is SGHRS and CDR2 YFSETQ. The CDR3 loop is CASSSSGLAAFF. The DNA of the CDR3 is TGCGCCAGCAGCTCATCAGGGCTGGCAGCTTTCTTT.

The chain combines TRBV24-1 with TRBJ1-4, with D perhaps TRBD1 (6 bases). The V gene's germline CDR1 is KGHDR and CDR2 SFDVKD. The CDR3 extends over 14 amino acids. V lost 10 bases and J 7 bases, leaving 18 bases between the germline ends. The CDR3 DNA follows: TGTGCCACTCTATTACGACAGGACAGTGAAAAACTGTTTTTT. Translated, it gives CATLLRQDSEKLFF.

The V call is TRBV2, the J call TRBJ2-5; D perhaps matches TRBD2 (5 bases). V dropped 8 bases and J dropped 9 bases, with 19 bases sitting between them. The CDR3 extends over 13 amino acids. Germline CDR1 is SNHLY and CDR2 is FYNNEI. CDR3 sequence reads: CASQEVRNQPQYF. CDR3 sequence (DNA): TGTGCCAGCCAGGAGGTCCGGAATCAGCCCCAGTACTTC.

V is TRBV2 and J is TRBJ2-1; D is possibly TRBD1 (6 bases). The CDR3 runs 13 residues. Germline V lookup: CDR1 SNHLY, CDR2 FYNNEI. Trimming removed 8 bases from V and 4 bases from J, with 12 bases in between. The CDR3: CASSGTPYNEQFF. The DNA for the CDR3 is TGTGCCAGCTCTGGGACACCTTACAATGAGCAGTTCTTC. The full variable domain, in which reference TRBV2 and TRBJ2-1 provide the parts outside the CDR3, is EPEVTQTPSHQVTQMGQEVILRCVPISNHLYFYWYRQILGQKVEFLVSFYNNEISEKSEIFDDQFSVERPDGSNFTLKIRSTKLEDSAMYFCASSGTPYNEQFFGPGTRLTVL.

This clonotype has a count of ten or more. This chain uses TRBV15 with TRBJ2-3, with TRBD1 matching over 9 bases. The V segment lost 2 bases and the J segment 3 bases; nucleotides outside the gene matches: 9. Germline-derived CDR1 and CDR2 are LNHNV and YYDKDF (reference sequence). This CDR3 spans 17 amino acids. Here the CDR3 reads CATSRPNRGLSTDTQYF. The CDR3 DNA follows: TGTGCCACCAGCAGACCAAACAGGGGGCTATCGACAGATACGCAGTATTTT.